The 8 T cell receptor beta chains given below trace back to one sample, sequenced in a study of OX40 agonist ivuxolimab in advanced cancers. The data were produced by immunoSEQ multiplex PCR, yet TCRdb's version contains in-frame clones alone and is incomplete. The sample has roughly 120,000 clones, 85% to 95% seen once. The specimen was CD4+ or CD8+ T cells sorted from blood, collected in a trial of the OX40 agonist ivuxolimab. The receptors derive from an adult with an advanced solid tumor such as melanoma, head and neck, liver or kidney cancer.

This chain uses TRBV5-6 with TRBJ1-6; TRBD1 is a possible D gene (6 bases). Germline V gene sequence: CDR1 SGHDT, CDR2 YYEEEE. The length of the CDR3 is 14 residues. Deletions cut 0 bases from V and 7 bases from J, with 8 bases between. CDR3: CASSLGQGNSPLHF. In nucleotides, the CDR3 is TGTGCCAGCAGCTTGGGCCAGGGGAATTCACCCCTCCACTTT.

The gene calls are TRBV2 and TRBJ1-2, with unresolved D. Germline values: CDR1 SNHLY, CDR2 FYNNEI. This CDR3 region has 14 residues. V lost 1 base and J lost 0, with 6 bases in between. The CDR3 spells CASSEGVANYGYTF. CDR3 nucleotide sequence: TGTGCCAGCAGTGAAGGCGTGGCTAACTATGGCTACACCTTC.

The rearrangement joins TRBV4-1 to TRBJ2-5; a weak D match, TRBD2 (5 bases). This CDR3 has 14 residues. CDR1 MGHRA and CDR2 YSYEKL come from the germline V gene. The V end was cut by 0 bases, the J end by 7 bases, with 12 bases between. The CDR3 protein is CASSQETGRATQYF. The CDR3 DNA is TGCGCCAGCAGCCAAGAAACCGGGCGGGCGACCCAGTACTTC.

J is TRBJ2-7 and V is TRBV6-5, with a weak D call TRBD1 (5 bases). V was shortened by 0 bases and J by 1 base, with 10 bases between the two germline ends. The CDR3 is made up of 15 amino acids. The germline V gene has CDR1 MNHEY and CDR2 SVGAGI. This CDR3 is CASSYSKAGSYEQYF. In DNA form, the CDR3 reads TGTGCCAGCAGTTACTCGAAGGCAGGGTCCTACGAGCAGTACTTC.

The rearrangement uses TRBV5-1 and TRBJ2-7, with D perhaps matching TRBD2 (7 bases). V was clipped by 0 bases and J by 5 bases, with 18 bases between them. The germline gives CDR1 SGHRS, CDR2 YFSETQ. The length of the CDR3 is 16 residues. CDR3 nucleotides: TGCGCCAGCAGCTTGGTGCTGGGGGGGCCCGCGGACGAGCAGTACTTC. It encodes CASSLVLGGPADEQYF.

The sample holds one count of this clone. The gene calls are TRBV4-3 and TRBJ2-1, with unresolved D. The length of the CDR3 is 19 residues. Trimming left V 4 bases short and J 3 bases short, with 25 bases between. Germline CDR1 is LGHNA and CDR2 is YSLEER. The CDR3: CASSLRAQSTTLFYNEQFF. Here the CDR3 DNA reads TGCGCCAGCAGCCTCCGGGCCCAGTCTACGACCCTCTTCTACAATGAGCAGTTCTTC.

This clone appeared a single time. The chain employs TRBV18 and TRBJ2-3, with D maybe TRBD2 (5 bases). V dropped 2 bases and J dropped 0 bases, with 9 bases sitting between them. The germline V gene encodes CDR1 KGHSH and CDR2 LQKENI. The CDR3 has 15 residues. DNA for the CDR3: TGTGCCAGCTCACCAATGCGGGCGAGCACAGATACGCAGTATTTT. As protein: CASSPMRASTDTQYF.

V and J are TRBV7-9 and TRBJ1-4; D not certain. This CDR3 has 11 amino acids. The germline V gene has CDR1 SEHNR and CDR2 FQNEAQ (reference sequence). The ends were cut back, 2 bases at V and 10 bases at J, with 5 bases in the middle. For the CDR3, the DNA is TGTGCCAGCAGCTTAAGCGGAAAACTGTTTTTT. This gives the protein CASSLSGKLFF.